The present T cell receptor beta chain was sequenced within a study of cytomegalovirus exposure and HLA in healthy donors. Germline CDR1 reads SGHTA; CDR2 reads FQGTGA. Between the trimmed V and J ends, which lost 4 bases and 6 bases, there was a span of 10 bases. The CDR3 loop spans 13 amino acids. Study conclusions and caveats: In an earlier analysis, about 87% or about 30%: the productive usage of most TCR beta V segments.

Primers included in the PCR were 60 Vbeta and 13 Jbeta primers. Profiling relied on immunoSEQ multiplex PCR, and the TCRdb table lists in-frame clones only, not all of them. The sample carries over 100,000 clones, about 83% recorded once. In the case of this clone: What it binds is not known.

The sample comprised PBMCs. The V gene is TRBV7-3, the J gene TRBJ2-1; D not resolved. This TCR derives from a female donor in good health and CMV-seronegative. The CDR3 nucleotides read TGTGCCAGCAGCTCCGGAGAAAGCAATGAGCAGTTCTTC. This encodes CASSSGESNEQFF. Full variable domain (outside the CDR3, taken from reference TRBV7-3 and TRBJ2-1): GAGVSQTPSNKVTEKGKYVELRCDPISGHTALYWYRQSLGQGPEFLIYFQGTGAADDSGLPNDRFFAVRPEGSVSTLKIQRTERGDSAVYLCASSSGESNEQFFGPGTRLTVL.